This note documents a single TCR beta chain sequence. The assay was immunoSEQ multiplex PCR, and TCRdb's table has in-frame clones only and misses some. The table lists over 14,000 clones, just over 70% of them singletons. V gave up 4 bases and J gave up 4 bases, with 18 bases separating them. CDR1 SGDLS and CDR2 YYNGEE come from the germline V gene. The CDR3 length is 16 residues. The sample belongs to a study of T cells after somatic rescue of genetic block. This clonotype originated in a boy under 18. The V call is TRBV9, the J call TRBJ2-1; TRBD1 or TRBD2 may be the D gene (5 bases each). Material: peripheral blood mononuclear cells (PBMCs). Here the CDR3 DNA reads TGTGCCAGCAGCTTGGTACCTGAGGGGTTTTACAATGAGCAGTTCTTC. It encodes CASSLVPEGFYNEQFF.